The 18 T cell receptor beta chains listed next were all sequenced from one sample in a study of molecular identifiers for immune sequencing clone quantification. One entry per CDR3 protein, called by TCRdb with MiXCR from the PCR reads. This sample has 40,000 to 65,000 distinct CDR3 sequences, with approximately 34% found just once. The sequencing sample was made of naive CD8+ T cells from blood, with Jurkat cell RNA spiked in. Subset in this sample: FACS-sorted CD8+CD4-CCR7+CD45RA+ naive T cells. These TCRs come from a human donor in good health. Some libraries in this study had Jurkat cell RNA spiked in.

The table lists this clonotype with a few counts. This may arise from a read error, as a much more abundant clone is one base away. This chain uses TRBV28 with TRBJ2-2, with TRBD2 as a possible D gene (5 bases). The CDR3 runs to 13 residues. Looked up from germline, CDR1 is MDHEN and CDR2 is SYDVKM. In DNA, the CDR3 is TGTGCCAGCAGTTTGGTTAACACCGGGGAGCTGATTTTT. It yields the protein CASSLVNTGELIF. The full variable domain, in which reference TRBV28 and TRBJ2-2 provide the parts outside the CDR3, is DVKVTQSSRYLVKRTGEKVFLECVQDMDHENMFWYRQDPGLGLRLIYFSYDVKMKEKGDIPEGYSVSREKKERFSLILESASTNQTSMYLCASSLVNTGELIFGEGSRLTVL.

This clonotype showed up many times. The rearrangement joins TRBV28 to TRBJ2-7; a weak D match, TRBD1 (6 bases). Germline values: CDR1 MDHEN, CDR2 SYDVKM. V dropped 6 bases and J dropped 0 bases, with 15 bases sitting between them. This CDR3 is built from 15 residues. The CDR3 here is CASSWGLRSSYEQYF. The CDR3 coding sequence is TGTGCCAGCAGCTGGGGGCTCAGGAGCTCCTACGAGCAGTACTTC.

Of note for this clonotype: A much larger clone differs from this one at a single base, so this may be a read error. This rearrangement joins TRBV5-1 to TRBJ2-7; the D gene could be TRBD1 or TRBD2 (6 bases each). Per germline, CDR1 SGHRS and CDR2 YFSETQ. The CDR3 length is 14 residues. For the CDR3, the DNA is TGCGCCTGCAGCTTGTGGGACACGGGGGACGAGCAGTACTTC. Its protein product is CACSLWDTGDEQYF.

The rearrangement joins TRBV25-1 to TRBJ2-5, with no clear D. The CDR3 has 12 residues. Germline CDR1 reads MGHDK; CDR2 reads SYGVNS. Deletions cut 5 bases from V and 5 bases from J, with 9 bases between. The CDR3 spells CASSHLRETQYF. Written as DNA, the CDR3 is TGTGCCAGCAGTCACCTCCGGGAGACCCAGTACTTC.

This clonotype has just a few counts. The V gene is TRBV10-3, the J gene TRBJ2-1, with 7 bases that match TRBD2. CDR1 is ENHRY and CDR2 is SYGVKD in the germline V gene. The V and J ends lost 5 bases and 7 bases, in that order; junction bases with no gene match: 2. CDR3 length: 12 amino acids. This chain's CDR3 is CAISSGGNEQFF. DNA of the CDR3: TGTGCCATCAGTTCCGGGGGGAATGAGCAGTTCTTC.

By frequency in the sample, this clonotype is medium-sized. V is TRBV6-2 or TRBV6-3 and J is TRBJ1-5; D perhaps matches TRBD1 (6 bases). This CDR3 is built from 13 residues. Germline assignment: CDR1 MNHEY and CDR2 SVGEGT. The V gene lost 6 bases and the J gene lost 4 bases, with 10 bases spanning the gap. The chain's CDR3 is CASRDSYNQPQHF. The CDR3 coding sequence is TGTGCCAGCAGGGACAGCTATAATCAGCCCCAGCATTTT.

This clonotype occurred a few times. The V gene is TRBV29-1, the J gene TRBJ1-2, with D perhaps matching TRBD1 (6 bases). In germline, CDR1 is SQVTM, CDR2 ANQGSEA. Trimming left V 3 bases short and J 2 bases short, with 10 bases between. The CDR3 covers 13 residues. The CDR3 DNA reads as TGCAGCGTTGACGGGGGGCGAAACTATGGCTACACCTTC. It specifies CSVDGGRNYGYTF.

About this clonotype: A read error may explain this, as a much larger clone is one base away. The J gene is TRBJ2-5, the V gene TRBV4-2; D not certain. The CDR3 sequence is 14 residues long. Germline lookup yields CDR1 LGHNA and CDR2 YNFKEQ. This chain's CDR3 is CASSQETSQETQHF. CDR3 sequence (DNA): TGTGCCAGCAGCCAAGAGACTTCACAAGAGACCCAGCACTTC.

This clonotype turned up a few times. The chain uses TRBV9 and TRBJ2-3; D unresolved. The length of the CDR3 is 13 residues. V dropped 7 bases and J dropped 2 bases, with 11 bases sitting between them. Germline loops: CDR1 SGDLS, CDR2 YYNGEE. CDR3 bases: TGTGCCAGCCGCGAAGGCCTCACAGATACGCAGTATTTT. Protein sequence: CASREGLTDTQYF.

This rearrangement joins TRBV29-1 to TRBJ2-1; D possibly uses TRBD1 or TRBD2 (5 bases each). Germline values: CDR1 SQVTM, CDR2 ANQGSEA. CDR3 length equals 13 residues. With 3 bases removed from V and 7 bases from J, the gap between germline ends came to 13 bases. The CDR3 loop is CSVDPGPANEQFF. The CDR3 DNA follows: TGCAGCGTTGATCCGGGACCCGCGAATGAGCAGTTCTTC.

Notes on this clonotype: Possible read error: a much larger clone is one base away. The V gene is TRBV5-1, the J gene TRBJ2-5, with D perhaps given as TRBD1 or TRBD2 (5 bases each). The germline CDR1 and CDR2 sequences are SGHRS and YFSETQ. Trimming took 7 bases from V and 5 from J, leaving 15 bases between them. This CDR3 comprises 13 residues. The CDR3 is CASGPRGRETQYF. As DNA, the CDR3 is TGCGCCAGCGGCCCGAGGGGTCGGGAGACCCAGTACTTC.

This clonotype has only one observation. A much larger clonotype is one base distant, so this may be a read error. The CDR3 coding sequence is TGTGCCTGCAGCGTAAACCGGGAGCCCAAGGTTGCAGATACGCAGTATTTT. This encodes CACSVNREPKVADTQYF. This chain links TRBV9 with TRBJ2-3, with D perhaps TRBD2 (6 bases). The CDR3 spans 17 residues. CDR1 SGDLS and CDR2 YYNGEE come from the germline V gene.

A note on this clonotype: A much larger clone differs by one base, so this may be a read error. J is TRBJ2-7 and V is TRBV6-5; D might be TRBD1 or TRBD2, each matching 5 bases. There are 13 residues in the CDR3. Germline lookup yields CDR1 MNHEY and CDR2 SVGAGI. The CDR3 reads CASSWGNTYGQYF. The CDR3 region has the DNA TGTGCCAGCAGTTGGGGGAATACCTACGGGCAGTACTTC.

Note on this clonotype: A much larger clone lies one base from this, so it may be a read error. The chain employs TRBV7-6 and TRBJ2-5; 8 positions match TRBD2. This CDR3 has 13 residues. CDR1 and CDR2 from the germline V gene are SGHVS and FNYEAQ. With 6 bases clipped from V and 9 bases from J, the junction kept 9 bases outside the gene matches. CDR3 nucleotides: TGTGCCAGCAGACCAGCGGGAGTTGAGGCCCAGTACTTC. Amino acid sequence: CASRPAGVEAQYF.

The rearrangement uses TRBV19 and TRBJ2-7; a possible D gene is TRBD1 (5 bases). This CDR3 has 13 residues. CDR1 is LNHDA, CDR2 SQIVND, per germline (reference sequence). Trimming removed 3 bases at V and 9 bases at J, with 15 bases between. The CDR3 sequence is CASSMAALTVQYF. For the CDR3, the DNA is TGTGCCAGTAGTATGGCTGCCCTGACAGTGCAGTACTTC.

Regarding this clonotype: The junction shows a germline mismatch at one end, possibly a read error. This chain uses TRBV7-2 with TRBJ1-1; D might be TRBD1 (5 bases). Germline V gene sequence: CDR1 SGHTA, CDR2 FQGNSA. CDR3 length equals 14 residues. CDR3 region: CASSPWGSNTEAYF. CDR3 bases: TGTGCCAGCAGCCCCTGGGGCTCGAACACTGAAGCATACTTT.

This clonotype has only one observation. CDR3 in DNA: TGTGCCAGCAGTTACTCGGTCGTCGGGTGGACCGGGGAGCTGTTTTTT. It codes for CASSYSVVGWTGELFF. The chain employs TRBV6-2 or TRBV6-3 and TRBJ2-2; the D is unclear. CDR1 and CDR2 from the germline V gene are MNHEY and SVGEGT. The CDR3 runs to 16 residues. V gave up 0 bases and J gave up 5 bases, with 13 bases separating them.

This clonotype was found many times. This chain links TRBV7-9 with TRBJ2-3; no firm D call. CDR3 length: 15 residues. The germline V gene has CDR1 SEHNR and CDR2 FQNEAQ (reference sequence). Trimming shortened V by 2 bases and J by 2 bases, and 11 bases separated the two germline ends. The CDR3 region is CASSLMTLPTDTQYF. The CDR3 DNA follows: TGTGCCAGCAGCTTAATGACCCTACCCACAGATACGCAGTATTTT.